The rows below give T cell receptor beta chains drawn from one sample of a study of preoperative IRX-2 immunotherapy in early breast cancer. Generated by immunoSEQ multiplex PCR, the TCRdb table keeps only in-frame clones and is missing some. The sample holds fewer than 25,000 clones, around nine tenths seen once. This specimen consisted of tumor tissue, obtained after IRX-2 immunotherapy. The receptor set was obtained from a human donor with breast cancer. Both conserved end residues are part of each CDR3. Each record gives: clone size, D gene, J gene, V gene, CDR3 DNA, CDR3 protein. D genes are given only for firm matches. Size is omitted from some rows. Given values are once, few, many or a class for expanded clones.

NA	NA	TRBJ1-1	TRBV11-2	TGTGCCAGCAGCGAGAAACAGGATAAGTACACTGAAGCTTTCTTT	CASSEKQDKYTEAFF
NA	TRBD1	TRBJ1-1	TRBV6-5	TGTGCCAGCACCCGGACAGGGAAAACTGAAGCTTTCTTT	CASTRTGKTEAFF
few	NA	TRBJ1-1	TRBV6-6	TGTGCCAGCAGTTACTCGTATGGGTTGACTGAAGCTTTCTTT	CASSYSYGLTEAFF
NA	NA	TRBJ1-4	TRBV4-2	TGTGCCAGCAGCCAAGAAGTGGGTAGTAATGAAAAACTGTTTTTT	CASSQEVGSNEKLFF
NA	NA	TRBJ2-2	TRBV5-1	TGCGCCAGCGCGGTGATTAGCGGCACCGGGGAGCTGTTTTTT	CASAVISGTGELFF
once	NA	TRBJ2-1	TRBV12-2	TGTGCAAGTCGCCGCGGACTAGCCCATGAGCAGTTCTTC	CASRRGLAHEQFF
few	NA	TRBJ2-7	TRBV18	TGTGCCAGCTCAAGCCGGGACGGACTTTACGAGCAGTACTTC	CASSSRDGLYEQYF
NA	NA	TRBJ1-2	TRBV18	TGTGCCAGCTCACCACCAGGGCAGAACTATGGCTACACCTTC	CASSPPGQNYGYTF
NA	TRBD1	TRBJ1-2	TRBV4-1	TGCGCCAGCAGCCACGCTGGGACAGGCGCTAACTATGGCTACACCTTC	CASSHAGTGANYGYTF
NA	TRBD1	TRBJ1-5	TRBV2	TGTGCCAGCAAAGGACAGGGGTTTTCCAGCAATCAGCCCCAGCATTTT	CASKGQGFSSNQPQHF
NA	NA	TRBJ2-1	TRBV28	TGTGCCAGCGAAAAGAGTACAGGTGAGCAGTTCTTC	CASEKSTGEQFF
NA	NA	TRBJ1-3	TRBV5-6	TGTGCCAGCAGCAGGACCACAGGGACAATCTCTGGAAACACCATATATTTT	CASSRTTGTISGNTIYF
NA	TRBD1	TRBJ1-1	TRBV29-1	TGCAGCGTTCAGGGGGCGCCTAGCACTGAAGCTTTCTTT	CSVQGAPSTEAFF
NA	NA	TRBJ1-1	TRBV5-8	TGTGCCAGCAGCCCTTGGAGCGGGGAAGCTTTCTTT	CASSPWSGEAFF
NA	NA	TRBJ1-1	TRBV7-8	TGTGCCAGCAGCCCACGTTGGGGGGAAGAAGCTTTCTTT	CASSPRWGEEAFF
NA	TRBD1	TRBJ1-2	TRBV5-4	TGTGCCAGCAGCTCCTCCTTTACGGGACAGATCTATGGCTACACCTTC	CASSSSFTGQIYGYTF
NA	TRBD2	TRBJ2-3	TRBV5-4	TGTGCCAGCAGCTTACGGACTAGCGGGGTAACAGATACGCAGTATTTT	CASSLRTSGVTDTQYF
once	NA	TRBJ1-1	TRBV27	TGTGCCAGCAGTTCAGCAGCTGGGACCTTTAACCCGAACACTGAAGCTTTCTTT	CASSSAAGTFNPNTEAFF
once	TRBD1	TRBJ1-6	TRBV28	TGTGCCAGCAGTTCGACAGGGGTTGGAAATTCACCCCTCCACTTT	CASSSTGVGNSPLHF
NA	TRBD2	TRBJ2-5	TRBV15	TGTGCCACCAGCAGAGTTCCCCCCTTTATAGCGGGGAAAGAGACCCAGTACTTC	CATSRVPPFIAGKETQYF
NA	TRBD1	TRBJ2-7	TRBV5-1	TGCGCCAGCAGCGTGCCGGGACAGGGTGCCCACGAGCAGTACTTC	CASSVPGQGAHEQYF
once	NA	TRBJ1-2	TRBV7-3	TGTGCCAGCAGCTTAACCCCGAAACGAAATCTAAGAAATGGCTACACCTTC	CASSLTPKRNLRNGYTF
NA	NA	TRBJ2-1	TRBV13	TGTGCCAGCAGCTTAGATGCGGGGACCAACAATGAGCAGTTCTTC	CASSLDAGTNNEQFF
NA	NA	TRBJ2-1	TRBV19	TGTGCCAGTACTGAGACAGGTAGCTCCTACAATGAGCAGTTCTTC	CASTETGSSYNEQFF
NA	TRBD1	TRBJ1-4	TRBV6-6	TGTGCCAGCAGTTACCCGGGACAGGGCGATGAAAAACTGTTTTTT	CASSYPGQGDEKLFF
NA	NA	TRBJ1-2	TRBV2	TGTGCCAGCAGTGAAGCGCATTTAACAATCTATGGCTACACCTTC	CASSEAHLTIYGYTF
NA	NA	TRBJ2-7	TRBV7-9	TGTGCCAGCAGTAGGTCCGGGGGCGGATTCTACGAGCAGTACTTC	CASSRSGGGFYEQYF
medium-sized	NA	TRBJ2-2	TRBV28	TGTGCCAGCAGGCGGGGTGCCGGGGAGCTGTTTTTT	CASRRGAGELFF
NA	NA	TRBJ2-5	TRBV4-1	TGCGCCAGCAGCCACCTAGTTCGCGAAGAGACCCAGTACTTC	CASSHLVREETQYF